A single TCR beta chain is shown here with its context. Per germline, CDR1 SGHVS and CDR2 FNYEAQ. There are 19 residues in the CDR3. V gave up 2 bases and J gave up 5 bases; unmatched junction bases: 16. Living in about two dozen US areas, the participants were between roughly 18 and 89 years of age. Cohort placement rested on clinical history that participants reported themselves. The entry originates in a study of blood T cell repertoires in COVID-19. Background on the study: Italy, Spain and the United States were the sources of the convalescent and acute COVID-19 samples.

Assay: immunoSEQ multiplex PCR; the TCRdb copy retains only in-frame clones and omits some. The profile shows about 400,000 clones, 87% of them singletons. Material for sequencing was PBMCs or T cells enriched from blood (not recorded which). The rearrangement joins TRBV7-6 to TRBJ2-1; 9 bases agree with TRBD1. The clonotype comes from a woman under 30 with acute COVID-19. The CDR3 reads CASSLKVGGQGWFDNEQFF. CDR3 DNA sequence: TGTGCCAGCAGCTTAAAGGTTGGGGGACAGGGATGGTTTGACAATGAGCAGTTCTTC.